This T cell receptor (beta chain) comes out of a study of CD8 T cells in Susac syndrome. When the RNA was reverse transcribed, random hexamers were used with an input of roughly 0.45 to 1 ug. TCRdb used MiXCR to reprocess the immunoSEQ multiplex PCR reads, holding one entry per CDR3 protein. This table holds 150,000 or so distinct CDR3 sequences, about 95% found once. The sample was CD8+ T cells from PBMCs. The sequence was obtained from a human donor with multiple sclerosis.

CDR3 DNA sequence: TGCGCCAGCAGCTTAGGATTGTACTCCTACGAGCAGTACTTC. Translating it yields CASSLGLYSYEQYF. The V and J genes are TRBV5-1 and TRBJ2-7; D is undetermined. Germline V gene lookup returns CDR1 SGHRS and CDR2 YFSETQ. The ends were cut back, 2 bases at V and 0 bases at J, with 9 bases in the middle. This CDR3 has 14 amino acids.